Shown below are 20 T cell receptor beta chains from a single sample sequenced in a study of glioma-infiltrating T cells. Using RNA template, CDR3s of TCR alpha and beta were amplified with iRepertoire arm-PCR. TCRdb reanalysed the multiplex PCR reads using MiXCR and keeps one entry per CDR3 protein. This sample yields roughly 130,000 distinct CDR3 sequences, of which 24% are seen a single time; approximately 26% belongs to the top ten. Sequenced material: glioma tissue, nonneoplastic brain tissue, or PBMCs (not recorded which). These receptors all come from a human donor with low-grade glioma or glioblastoma, undergoing nonglioma brain surgery, or in good health (not recorded which).

Many counts were recorded for this clonotype. V gene TRBV6-6 combines with J gene TRBJ1-1, with unresolved D. V was trimmed by 0 bases and J by 0 bases, leaving 5 bases between them. The CDR3 has 14 amino acids. Germline lookup yields CDR1 MNHNY and CDR2 SVGAGI (reference sequence). CDR3: CASSYSSVNTEAFF. The DNA for the CDR3 is TGTGCCAGCAGTTACTCGTCTGTGAACACTGAAGCTTTCTTT.

The rearrangement links TRBV20-1 to TRBJ1-5, with a weak D call TRBD1 (5 bases). The germline gives CDR1 DFQATT, CDR2 SNEGSKA (reference sequence). The germline V and J ends were trimmed by 0 bases and 0 bases, with 12 bases remaining between them. The CDR3 runs to 16 residues. CDR3 residues: CSARDPGHYSNQPQHF. CDR3 bases: TGCAGTGCTAGAGATCCCGGACACTATAGCAATCAGCCCCAGCATTTT.

This clonotype was seen more than once but under ten times. CDR3 in amino acids: CASSEADRAGTNEKLFF. The CDR3 nucleotides are TGTGCCAGCAGTGAAGCGGACAGGGCTGGAACTAATGAAAAACTGTTTTTT. The genes are TRBV6-1 and TRBJ1-4, with TRBD1 identical over 8 bases. CDR1 and CDR2 (germline): MNHNS, SASEGT. Unmatched junction bases numbered 4, after V lost 0 bases and J lost 1 base. The length of the CDR3 is 17 residues.

Only one count was recorded for this clonotype. This chain uses TRBV9 with TRBJ2-1, with D perhaps given as TRBD1 or TRBD2 (5 bases each). V was pared by 3 bases and J by 1 base, with 11 bases between. CDR3 size: 15 residues. CDR1 is SGDLS and CDR2 is YYNGEE in the germline V gene. CDR3 region: CASSGLGVSYNEQFF. In nucleotides, the CDR3 is TGTGCCAGCAGCGGACTGGGGGTATCCTACAATGAGCAGTTCTTC.

The gene calls are TRBV2 and TRBJ2-1; weak D call: TRBD2 (5 bases). The germline V and J ends were trimmed by 6 bases and 6 bases, with 15 bases remaining between them. Germline CDR1 and CDR2: SNHLY and FYNNEI. The CDR3 sequence is 14 residues long. The CDR3 DNA sequence: TGTGCCAGCAGGGCAGGACTGTCGTCCAATGAGCAGTTCTTC. It translates to CASRAGLSSNEQFF.

This clonotype was detected only a few times. The chain uses TRBV2 and TRBJ2-1; D is uncertain. The CDR3 is 12 residues long. The V gene lost 8 bases and the J gene lost 2 bases, with 7 bases spanning the gap. CDR1 is SNHLY, CDR2 FYNNEI, per germline. CDR3 in DNA: TGTGCCAGCCGCACAGCCTACAATGAGCAGTTCTTC. It codes for CASRTAYNEQFF.

This clonotype was counted only a few times. V usage is TRBV18 and J usage is TRBJ1-5; D uncertain. The CDR3 totals 15 residues. V shed 4 bases and J shed 4 bases, with 14 bases lying between them. CDR1 KGHSH and CDR2 LQKENI come from the germline V gene. The CDR3 reads CASSLTTGVNQPQHF. Written as DNA, the CDR3 is TGTGCCAGCTCACTAACTACCGGGGTTAATCAGCCCCAGCATTTT.

As for this clonotype: A much larger clone differs by one base, so this may be a read error. The gene calls are TRBV27 and TRBJ2-1; 8 nucleotides line up with TRBD1. In germline, CDR1 is MNHEY, CDR2 SMNVEV (reference sequence). This CDR3 contains 15 residues. V lost 6 bases, J lost 7 bases, and 11 bases stayed unmatched. The CDR3 DNA reads TGTGCCAGCAGCACCCGGACAGGGTTGGGGAATGAGCAGTTCTTC. Its translation is CASSTRTGLGNEQFF.

This rearrangement joins TRBV5-1 to TRBJ2-3; D perhaps matches TRBD2 (6 bases). The CDR3 is 14 residues long. Germline V CDR1 and CDR2: SGHRS, YFSETQ. The V and J ends lost 4 bases and 1 base respectively, with 10 bases between them. The DNA of the CDR3 is TGCGCCAGCAGCGGCAGACTAGGCACAGATACGCAGTATTTT. Protein: CASSGRLGTDTQYF.

This CDR3 reads CASSRAAGGQETQYF. The DNA for the CDR3 is TGTGCCAGCAGCAGGGCAGCGGGGGGGCAAGAGACCCAGTACTTC. The chain joins TRBV6-1 to TRBJ2-5; TRBD2 aligns across 10 bases. This CDR3 is 15 amino acids long. Germline assignment: CDR1 MNHNS and CDR2 SASEGT. V trimming: 6 bases; J trimming: 2 bases; junction bases outside the gene matches: 6.

The V gene is TRBV11-2, the J gene TRBJ2-3; D is tentatively TRBD1 or TRBD2 (5 bases each). V was clipped by 5 bases and J by 0 bases, with 12 bases between them. The CDR3 contains 15 residues. Looked up from germline, CDR1 is SGHAT and CDR2 is FQNNGV. This CDR3 is CASSVAGTSTDTQYF. In nucleotides, the CDR3 is TGTGCCAGCAGCGTCGCCGGGACCAGCACAGATACGCAGTATTTT.

This clonotype was detected many times. The chain recombines TRBV20-1 with TRBJ2-7, with D possibly being TRBD1 (5 bases). This CDR3 has 14 amino acids. Trimming shortened V by 6 bases and J by 7 bases, and 22 bases separated the two germline ends. The germline CDR1 and CDR2 sequences are DFQATT and SNEGSKA (reference sequence). In nucleotides, the CDR3 is TGCAGTGCCACGTCCGGTTCTCAGGGTGGAGAGCAGTACGTC. This encodes CSATSGSQGGEQYV.

The chain recombines TRBV7-9 with TRBJ1-4; D unclear. Looked up from germline, CDR1 is SEHNR and CDR2 is FQNEAQ (reference sequence). The CDR3 is made up of 13 amino acids. The ends were cut back, 3 bases at V and 2 bases at J, with 4 bases in the middle. CDR3 DNA sequence: TGTGCCAGCAGCTTGGAGACTAATGAAAAACTGTTTTTT. Translated: CASSLETNEKLFF.

This chain joins TRBV27 and TRBJ2-6, with D tentatively TRBD1 (5 bases). CDR1 MNHEY and CDR2 SMNVEV come from the germline V gene (reference sequence). V was trimmed by 9 bases and J by 2 bases, leaving 23 bases between them. The CDR3 runs 18 residues. The CDR3 DNA sequence: TGTGCCAGGAGATCGGCCTCAGGGAATGTCCCTGGGGCCAACGTCCTGACTTTC. Translating gives CARRSASGNVPGANVLTF.

The CDR3 is CASSEMRQLNTEAFF. The CDR3 bases are TGTGCCAGCAGTGAAATGCGGCAGCTGAACACTGAAGCTTTCTTT. The chain couples TRBV2 to TRBJ1-1; D remains ambiguous. Per germline, CDR1 SNHLY and CDR2 FYNNEI. The CDR3 has 15 residues. The V end lost 2 bases, the J end lost 0 bases, and 10 bases lay between the germline ends.

This clonotype was detected ten times or more. The chain joins TRBV7-9 to TRBJ2-3; D is perhaps TRBD2 (5 bases). The CDR3 totals 18 residues. The germline CDR1 and CDR2 sequences are SEHNR and FQNEAQ (reference sequence). V shed 5 bases and J shed 4 bases, with 25 bases lying between them. As DNA, the CDR3 is TGTGCCAGCAGCGGGAGAGGTTTGGATGGTGCCCCGGCAGATACGCAGTATTTT. Residues: CASSGRGLDGAPADTQYF.

V and J are TRBV7-8 and TRBJ1-2, with D unclear. The CDR3 extends over 12 amino acids. The germline gives CDR1 SGHVS, CDR2 FQNEAQ. Trimming shortened V by 0 bases and J by 8 bases, and 7 bases separated the two germline ends. This CDR3 is CASSLAGSGYTF. The CDR3 DNA sequence: TGTGCCAGCAGCTTAGCCGGGTCCGGCTACACCTTC.

The sample holds many counts of this clonotype. The chain recombines TRBV15 with TRBJ2-5; D remains unclear. Per germline, CDR1 LNHNV and CDR2 YYDKDF (reference sequence). CDR3 length: 12 amino acids. Trimming cost V 0 bases and J 6 bases, with 5 bases left between them. CDR3 in DNA: TGTGCCACCAGCAGAGATAGGCAGACCCAGTACTTC. Amino acid sequence: CATSRDRQTQYF.

This clonotype has a count of ten or more. CDR3 loop: CASRIQRADGYTF. CDR3 nucleotide sequence: TGTGCCAGCAGGATACAGAGGGCGGATGGCTACACCTTC. The V call is TRBV6-1, the J call TRBJ1-2; D remains unclear. Germline V gene sequence: CDR1 MNHNS, CDR2 SASEGT. This CDR3 comprises 13 residues. The germline V and J ends were trimmed by 6 bases and 6 bases, with 14 bases remaining between them.

There are many counts of this clonotype. The chain joins TRBV27 to TRBJ2-3; D gene ambiguous. V dropped 5 bases and J dropped 5 bases, with 8 bases sitting between them. The germline V gene encodes CDR1 MNHEY and CDR2 SMNVEV (reference sequence). The CDR3 consists of 12 residues. The CDR3 region is CASSPSRDTQYF. The CDR3, as DNA: TGTGCCAGCAGTCCCAGTAGAGATACGCAGTATTTT.